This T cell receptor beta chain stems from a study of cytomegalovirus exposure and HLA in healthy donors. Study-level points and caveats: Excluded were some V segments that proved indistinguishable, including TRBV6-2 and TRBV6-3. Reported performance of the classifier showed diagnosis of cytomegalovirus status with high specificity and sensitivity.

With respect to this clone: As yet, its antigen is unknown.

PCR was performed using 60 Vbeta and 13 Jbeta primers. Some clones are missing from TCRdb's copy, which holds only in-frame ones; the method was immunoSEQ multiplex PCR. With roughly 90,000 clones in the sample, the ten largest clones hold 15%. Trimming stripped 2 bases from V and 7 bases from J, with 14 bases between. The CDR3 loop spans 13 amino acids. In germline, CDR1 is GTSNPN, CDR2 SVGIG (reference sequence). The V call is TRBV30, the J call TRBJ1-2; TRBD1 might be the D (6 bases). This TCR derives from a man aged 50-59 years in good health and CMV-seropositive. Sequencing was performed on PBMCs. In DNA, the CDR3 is TGTGCCTGGAGTCCCGGGACAACGGGTGGCTACACCTTC. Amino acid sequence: CAWSPGTTGGYTF.